The 2 T cell receptor beta chains presented below share a single source sample, sequenced in a study of blood T cell repertoires in COVID-19. Only in-frame clones appear in the TCRdb table, and some are missing; sequencing was by immunoSEQ multiplex PCR. The data contain hundreds of thousands of clones, roughly 90% of them singletons. The sample comprised peripheral blood. The source is a man aged 35-49 years with acute or convalescent COVID-19.

This clone appeared a single time. The J gene is TRBJ2-7, the V gene TRBV5-4; no firm D call. Trimming left V 6 bases short and J 2 bases short, with 15 bases between. In germline, CDR1 is SGHNT, CDR2 YYREEE (reference sequence). The length of the CDR3 is 14 residues. The CDR3 sequence: CASTIHPQAYEQYF. DNA of the CDR3: TGTGCCAGCACCATACACCCCCAGGCCTACGAGCAGTACTTC. Variable domain in full (rest from reference TRBV5-4 and TRBJ2-7): ETGVTQSPTHLIKTRGQQVTLRCSSQSGHNTVSWYQQALGQGPQFIFQYYREEENGRGNFPPRFSGLQFPNYSSELNVNALELDDSALYLCASTIHPQAYEQYFGPGTRLTVT.

CDR3 amino acids: CASTRGPGQGLPLHF. The CDR3, as DNA: TGTGCCAGCACAAGGGGGCCGGGACAGGGCCTACCCCTCCACTTT. The chain carries TRBV2 and TRBJ1-6; TRBD1 matches 9 bases. Germline-derived CDR1 and CDR2 are SNHLY and FYNNEI. This CDR3 has 15 residues. Trimming took 7 bases from V and 12 from J; bases not matched to a gene: 13.